This T cell receptor beta chain was documented in a study of blood T cell repertoires in COVID-19. Clones were read by immunoSEQ multiplex PCR, and TCRdb kept only the in-frame ones, dropping some. This table has around 370,000 clones, around 91% appearing once. The V gene's germline CDR1 is LGHDT and CDR2 YNNKEL (reference sequence). This CDR3 is 11 amino acids long. Trimming left V 2 bases short and J 7 bases short, with 6 bases between. The chain is built from TRBV3-1 (or the pseudogene TRBV3-2) and TRBJ2-7; D gene uncertain. This clonotype originated in a young man with active or convalescent COVID-19. The sequenced material came from peripheral blood. CDR3 loop: CASSQSTEQYF. The CDR3 DNA follows: TGTGCCAGCAGCCAATCGACAGAGCAGTACTTC.